The 9 T cell receptor beta chains listed next were all sequenced from one sample in a study of blood T cell repertoires in COVID-19. Libraries were prepared by immunoSEQ multiplex PCR; TCRdb keeps only in-frame clonotypes and omits some of them. The sample comprises roughly 170,000 clones, less than 85% of which are singletons, and 2.5% to 3.5% rests with the top ten. The sequencing sample was made of peripheral blood. The origin of the receptors is a woman aged 80 or older with acute or convalescent COVID-19.

This clone was detected only once. This chain connects TRBV28 to TRBJ2-5, with a tentative D call TRBD1 (6 bases). The ends were cut back, 4 bases at V and 5 bases at J, with 23 bases in the middle. This CDR3 contains 17 residues. Germline V CDR1 and CDR2: MDHEN, SYDVKM. The CDR3 DNA reads as TGTGCCAGCAGTTCCGAAGGGGGAATCGGAACCTTGGAGACCCAGTACTTC. This translates into CASSSEGGIGTLETQYF. Drawing the rest from reference TRBV28 and TRBJ2-5, the complete variable domain is DVKVTQSSRYLVKRTGEKVFLECVQDMDHENMFWYRQDPGLGLRLIYFSYDVKMKEKGDIPEGYSVSREKKERFSLILESASTNQTSMYLCASSSEGGIGTLETQYFGPGTRLLVL.

This chain connects TRBV10-3 to TRBJ1-5; the match to TRBD1 covers 9 bases. The germline V gene has CDR1 ENHRY and CDR2 SYGVKD. The V segment lost 5 bases and the J segment 2 bases; nucleotides outside the gene matches: 4. The CDR3 loop spans 15 amino acids. For the CDR3, the DNA is TGTGCCATCAGTAGGACAGGGGAAGGCAATCAGCCCCAGCATTTT. Translation gives CAISRTGEGNQPQHF.

This clone occurred a few times. The J gene is TRBJ1-4, the V gene TRBV7-9; D call uncertain. Per germline, CDR1 SEHNR and CDR2 FQNEAQ (reference sequence). The CDR3 is 15 residues long. V lost 5 bases and J 4 bases, leaving 14 bases between the germline ends. DNA of the CDR3: TGTGCCAGCAGCAAAACCATTGCGGATAATGAAAAACTGTTTTTT. It yields the protein CASSKTIADNEKLFF.

CDR3 loop: CASSFPSRSLQETQYF. In DNA form, the CDR3 reads TGTGCCAGCAGTTTTCCTAGCCGTAGCCTTCAAGAGACCCAGTACTTC. This sequence joins TRBV28 and TRBJ2-5; a possible D gene is TRBD2 (5 bases). Deletions cut 3 bases from V and 2 bases from J, with 16 bases between. The CDR3 is 16 amino acids. The germline V gene has CDR1 MDHEN and CDR2 SYDVKM. The entire variable domain, with the rest obtained from reference TRBV28 and TRBJ2-5, is as follows: DVKVTQSSRYLVKRTGEKVFLECVQDMDHENMFWYRQDPGLGLRLIYFSYDVKMKEKGDIPEGYSVSREKKERFSLILESASTNQTSMYLCASSFPSRSLQETQYFGPGTRLLVL.

This clone showed up just once. The J gene is TRBJ2-5, the V gene TRBV2, with 11 positions matching TRBD2. CDR3 size: 15 residues. V lost 6 bases to trimming and J lost 5 bases; unmatched junction nucleotides: 8. Germline V gene lookup returns CDR1 SNHLY and CDR2 FYNNEI. CDR3 sequence (DNA): TGTGCCAGCAGCCTGACTAGCGGGATTGGTGAGACCCAGTACTTC. This encodes CASSLTSGIGETQYF.

Only a few counts were recorded for this clone. The chain carries TRBV6-2 or TRBV6-3 and TRBJ1-1; no firm D call. The CDR3 runs to 12 residues. Trimming left V 5 bases short and J 4 bases short, with 8 bases between. CDR1 is MNHEY, CDR2 SVGEGT, per germline. This chain's CDR3 is CASSQRGTEAFF. The CDR3 nucleotides are TGTGCCAGCAGTCAACGGGGCACTGAAGCTTTCTTT.

Only one count was recorded for this clone. The chain links TRBV10-3 to TRBJ1-2; 8 bases align to TRBD1. The V gene's germline CDR1 is ENHRY and CDR2 SYGVKD. This CDR3 is 15 amino acids long. The junction had 7 bases not matched to a gene; V was cut back by 0 bases and J by 7 bases. CDR3 in DNA: TGTGCCATCAGTGAGTCCCGGACAGGGAGGGGTGGCTACACCTTC. It encodes CAISESRTGRGGYTF.

This clone was counted a single time. J is TRBJ2-1 and V is TRBV4-3; 7 bases are a match to TRBD2. With V trimmed by 3 bases and J by 3 bases, 5 bases remained unmatched. The V gene's germline CDR1 is LGHNA and CDR2 YSLEER. The CDR3 consists of 15 residues. The CDR3 loop is CASSQKASGYNEQFF. The DNA for the CDR3 is TGCGCCAGCAGCCAGAAGGCTAGCGGCTACAATGAGCAGTTCTTC.

V and J are TRBV10-3 and TRBJ2-3; D is unclear. Germline CDR1 is ENHRY and CDR2 is SYGVKD. The CDR3 sequence is 16 residues long. Trimming cost V 10 bases and J 1 base, with 21 bases left between them. The CDR3 loop reads CATLPGPNLGTDTQYF. Written as DNA, the CDR3 is TGTGCCACACTCCCTGGGCCAAACCTGGGCACAGATACGCAGTATTTT.